The clone carrying this T cell receptor (beta chain) was observed a handful of times. Its antigen is unknown. The record originates from a study of blood T cells in healthy people across ages. On the study more broadly: Through template switching, about one barcoded beta molecule was captured per two T cells, as measured in model experiments. Study observations and caveats: Unsorted PBMC input precluded a conclusive naive versus antigen-experienced comparison.

The use of a sample-barcoded 5' primer and a J-beta primer mix characterized a second PCR of roughly 7 to 11 cycles. In TCRdb, the 5' RACE reads were re-called with MiXCR into one record per CDR3 protein. The table records 800,000 to 1,000,000 distinct CDR3 sequences, about 48% of them present only once. Each sample yielded at least 6 million isolated PBMCs. The CDR3 runs to 15 residues. Germline CDR1 and CDR2: SGDLS and YYNGEE. With 0 bases removed from V and 4 bases from J, the gap between germline ends came to 11 bases. Input material: blood. This sequence originates from a man under 40 in good health. The chain joins TRBV9 to TRBJ2-1; TRBD2 might be the D (6 bases). CDR3 bases: TGTGCCAGCAGCGTAGAGGCTAGCGTTTACAATGAGCAGTTCTTC. Its protein is CASSVEASVYNEQFF. Using reference TRBV9 and TRBJ2-1 for the parts outside the CDR3, the full variable domain is DSGVTQTPKHLITATGQRVTLRCSPRSGDLSVYWYQQSLDQGLQFLIQYYNGEERAKGNILERFSAQQFPDLHSELNLSSLELGDSALYFCASSVEASVYNEQFFGPGTRLTVL.